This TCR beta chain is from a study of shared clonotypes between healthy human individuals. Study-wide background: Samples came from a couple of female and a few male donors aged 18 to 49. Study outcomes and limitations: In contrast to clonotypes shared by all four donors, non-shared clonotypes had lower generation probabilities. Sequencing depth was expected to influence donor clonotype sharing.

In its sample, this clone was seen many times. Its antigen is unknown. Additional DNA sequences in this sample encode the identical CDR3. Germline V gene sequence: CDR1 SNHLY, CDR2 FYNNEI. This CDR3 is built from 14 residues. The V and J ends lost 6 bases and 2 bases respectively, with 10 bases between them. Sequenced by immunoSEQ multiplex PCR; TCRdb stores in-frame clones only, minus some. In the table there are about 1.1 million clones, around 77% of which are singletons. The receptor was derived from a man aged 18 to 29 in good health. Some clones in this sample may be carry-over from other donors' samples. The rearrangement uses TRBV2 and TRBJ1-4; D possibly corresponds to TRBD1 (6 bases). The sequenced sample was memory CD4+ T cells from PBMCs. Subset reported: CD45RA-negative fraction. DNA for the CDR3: TGTGCCAGCAGCCGACAGGCGACTAATGAAAAACTGTTTTTT. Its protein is CASSRQATNEKLFF.